One and the same sample provided the 25 T cell receptor beta chains below, sequenced in a study of blood T cell repertoires in COVID-19 (dated by TCRdb to 2020 to 2021). Receptor libraries were prepared by the immunoSEQ multiplex PCR assay. TCRdb holds this immuneACCESS table with in-frame rearrangements only. Some clones are missing; in checked studies, unresolved V genes explain under half, and the rest has no known cause. The table for this sample lists about 190,000 clones; about 81% of them were counted only once. The top ten constitute roughly 3.2% of the sample. What was sequenced was PBMCs or T cells enriched from blood (not recorded which). These receptors all come from a woman in her thirties who had recovered from COVID-19.

The genes are TRBV14 and TRBJ2-3, with 9 bases lining up with TRBD1. Germline CDR1 and CDR2: SGHDN and FVKESK. This CDR3 contains 15 residues. Losses at the gene ends were 5 bases for V and 1 base for J; bases not matched to a gene: 4. CDR3 amino acids: CASSERQGGTDTQYF. DNA of the CDR3: TGTGCCAGCAGCGAAAGACAGGGGGGCACAGATACGCAGTATTTT. Complete variable domain (other parts from reference TRBV14 and TRBJ2-3): EAGVTQFPSHSVIEKGQTVTLRCDPISGHDNLYWYRRVMGKEIKFLLHFVKESKQDESGMPNNRFLAERTGGTYSTLKVQPAELEDSGVYFCASSERQGGTDTQYFGPGTRLTVL.

This chain uses TRBV12-3 or TRBV12-4 with TRBJ1-1; D not resolved. This CDR3 is 13 amino acids long. V was shortened by 3 bases and J by 0 bases, with 5 bases between the two germline ends. The CDR3 here is CASSFFMNTEAFF. CDR3 nucleotides: TGTGCCAGCAGTTTCTTTATGAACACTGAAGCTTTCTTT.

The CDR3 region has the DNA TGTGCCAGCATCGGACAGGGTAGAAGTGAAAAACTGTTTTTT. This codes for CASIGQGRSEKLFF. The rearrangement joins TRBV28 to TRBJ1-4; 8 nucleotides align to TRBD1. CDR3 length: 14 amino acids. Trimming at V came to 7 bases and at J to 7 bases, leaving 8 bases not matched to a gene. Germline V gene sequence: CDR1 MDHEN, CDR2 SYDVKM.

This chain joins TRBV6-4 and TRBJ1-5, with 9 nucleotides matching TRBD1. Germline CDR1 and CDR2: MRHNA and SNTAGT. The V and J ends lost 0 bases and 0 bases, in that order; junction bases with no gene match: 15. The CDR3 spans 21 residues. The CDR3 bases are TGTGCCAGCAGTGACTCGGCCCGAACAGGGGGCGTCCGGTATAGCAATCAGCCCCAGCATTTT. Translation gives CASSDSARTGGVRYSNQPQHF.

The V gene is TRBV3-1 (or the pseudogene TRBV3-2), the J gene TRBJ2-1; 7 bases fit TRBD2. From germline, CDR1 is LGHDT and CDR2 YNNKEL (reference sequence). The junction had 12 bases not matched to a gene; V was cut back by 0 bases and J by 7 bases. There are 17 residues in the CDR3. This CDR3 is CASSQDLRMRGLNEQFF. DNA of the CDR3: TGTGCCAGCAGCCAAGATCTTCGGATGCGGGGGTTAAATGAGCAGTTCTTC.

The chain joins TRBV18 to TRBJ1-2; 8 bases fit TRBD1. The germline V gene has CDR1 KGHSH and CDR2 LQKENI. This CDR3 has 15 amino acids. V trimming: 6 bases; J trimming: 8 bases; junction bases outside the gene matches: 14. DNA for the CDR3: TGTGCCAGCTCCCAAGAGAACCAGGGGGCTGGGGGCTACACCTTC. It codes for CASSQENQGAGGYTF. Combining the CDR3 with reference TRBV18 and TRBJ1-2 gives the whole variable domain NAGVMQNPRHLVRRRGQEARLRCSPMKGHSHVYWYRQLPEEGLKFMVYLQKENIIDESGMPKERFSAEFPKEGPSILRIQQVVRGDSAAYFCASSQENQGAGGYTFGSGTRLTVV.

This clone came up a few times. The chain carries TRBV4-1 and TRBJ1-1; a possible D gene is TRBD1 (6 bases). Trimming removed 0 bases at V and 0 bases at J, with 11 bases between. The CDR3 is 16 residues long. Germline values: CDR1 MGHRA, CDR2 YSYEKL. The CDR3 loop reads CASSQEGQQLNTEAFF. The CDR3 coding sequence is TGCGCCAGCAGCCAAGAGGGACAACAGTTGAACACTGAAGCTTTCTTT.

The chain combines TRBV24-1 with TRBJ2-5, with TRBD1 as a possible D gene (5 bases). In germline, CDR1 is KGHDR, CDR2 SFDVKD. The CDR3 contains 14 residues. The V end lost 4 bases, the J end lost 2 bases, and 10 bases lay between the germline ends. The CDR3 bases are TGTGCCACCAGTGACGCAGGGCTACAAGAGACCCAGTACTTC. This codes for CATSDAGLQETQYF.

The rearrangement links TRBV18 to TRBJ2-3; TRBD2 agrees at 9 bases. J gave up 6 bases and V 3 bases, and 13 bases lay outside the gene matches. Germline CDR1 KGHSH, CDR2 LQKENI. The length of the CDR3 is 17 residues. CDR3 DNA sequence: TGTGCCAGCTCACCCCTTCCTCGCGGGAGGGCCCGGGATACGCAGTATTTT. Translating gives CASSPLPRGRARDTQYF.

The J gene is TRBJ1-4, the V gene TRBV5-1; 11 bases match TRBD1. The germline CDR1 and CDR2 sequences are SGHRS and YFSETQ. After removal of 4 bases from V and 7 bases from J, the junction contained 3 bases not matched to a gene. This CDR3 comprises 14 residues. The CDR3 DNA reads TGCGCCAGCAGCGTGGACAGGGGGCTTGAAAAACTGTTTTTT. Protein: CASSVDRGLEKLFF.

V and J are TRBV10-1 and TRBJ2-1, with 10 positions matching TRBD2. CDR1 and CDR2 (germline): WNHNN, SYGVQD (reference sequence). The J segment lost 5 bases and the V segment lost 3 bases, leaving 10 bases of the junction unmatched. The CDR3 has 17 residues. The CDR3 loop is CASSEGFGLAVNNEQFF. The CDR3 coding sequence is TGCGCCAGCAGTGAAGGATTTGGACTAGCGGTCAACAATGAGCAGTTCTTC.

The V and J genes are TRBV7-3 and TRBJ2-1; 7 bases line up with TRBD2. Trimming at V came to 5 bases and at J to 7 bases, leaving 14 bases not matched to a gene. CDR1 is SGHTA and CDR2 is FQGTGA in the germline V gene. The CDR3 totals 16 residues. The CDR3 DNA reads TGTGCCAGCAGCACCCAGCGGGGAGGGCCACTAAATGAGCAGTTCTTC. As protein: CASSTQRGGPLNEQFF.

CDR3 nucleotide sequence: TGTGCCAGCAGCCAGGGACAGGGGGGTTTTGGCTACACCTTC. This sequence encodes CASSQGQGGFGYTF. The chain is built from TRBV7-9 and TRBJ1-2; 11 nucleotides match TRBD1. This CDR3 has 14 residues. In germline, CDR1 is SEHNR, CDR2 FQNEAQ (reference sequence). Trimming removed 5 bases from V and 7 bases from J; junction bases left unmatched: 6.

This clone appeared a few times. The chain combines TRBV5-6 with TRBJ2-7; TRBD2 aligns across 8 bases. The V gene end was trimmed by 2 bases and the J gene end by 0 bases; junction bases not matched to a gene: 10. Germline CDR1 SGHDT, CDR2 YYEEEE. CDR3 length: 17 residues. The CDR3 spells CASSFWTSTLSSYEQYF. The CDR3 DNA reads TGTGCCAGCAGCTTTTGGACTAGCACCTTGAGCTCCTACGAGCAGTACTTC.

The chain carries TRBV5-1 and TRBJ2-1, with D perhaps TRBD1 (7 bases). Looked up from germline, CDR1 is SGHRS and CDR2 is YFSETQ. The length of the CDR3 is 15 residues. V was pared by 4 bases and J by 1 base, with 12 bases between. The CDR3 reads CASSLRGASYNEQFF. In nucleotides, the CDR3 is TGCGCCAGCAGCCTCAGGGGGGCTTCCTACAATGAGCAGTTCTTC.

The chain employs TRBV4-1 and TRBJ2-7; TRBD1 matches 12 bases. Germline CDR1 reads MGHRA; CDR2 reads YSYEKL. The length of the CDR3 is 16 residues. The V gene end was trimmed by 4 bases and the J gene end by 6 bases; junction bases not matched to a gene: 10. This CDR3 reads CASSLHSGTGGGEQYV. The CDR3 DNA reads TGCGCCAGCAGCCTACATTCCGGGACAGGGGGCGGCGAGCAGTACGTC.

V and J are TRBV20-1 and TRBJ1-1, with 8 bases identical to TRBD1. The germline CDR1 and CDR2 sequences are DFQATT and SNEGSKA (reference sequence). CDR3 size: 15 residues. Trimming took 3 bases from V and 2 from J; bases not matched to a gene: 8. The chain's CDR3 is CSASKRTGTNTEAFF. The CDR3 DNA reads as TGCAGTGCTAGTAAGCGGACAGGGACTAACACTGAAGCTTTCTTT.

The rearrangement joins TRBV5-1 to TRBJ2-5; 10 bases agree with TRBD2. Per the germline V gene, CDR1 is SGHRS and CDR2 is YFSETQ. Unmatched junction bases numbered 8, after V lost 1 base and J lost 5 bases. The CDR3 totals 16 residues. CDR3 amino acids: CASSLREREGPETQYF. The CDR3 DNA follows: TGCGCCAGCAGCTTGAGGGAGCGGGAGGGCCCCGAGACCCAGTACTTC.

The chain employs TRBV19 and TRBJ2-4, with TRBD1 matching over 9 bases. The length of the CDR3 is 15 residues. The V and J ends lost 8 bases and 5 bases, in that order; junction bases with no gene match: 10. Germline CDR1 and CDR2: LNHDA and SQIVND (reference sequence). The CDR3 coding sequence is TGTGCCAGTTCAGGACAGGGGCGGTTGGAAAACATTCAGTACTTC. It translates to CASSGQGRLENIQYF.

V gene TRBV5-1 combines with J gene TRBJ2-7, with TRBD1 matching over 7 bases. Trimming cost V 4 bases and J 3 bases; bases outside gene matches: 4. Germline V gene sequence: CDR1 SGHRS, CDR2 YFSETQ. The CDR3 extends over 13 amino acids. CDR3 residues: CASSPGQNYEQYF. CDR3 sequence (DNA): TGCGCCAGCAGCCCGGGACAGAACTACGAGCAGTACTTC.

This rearrangement joins TRBV5-4 to TRBJ2-2; no clear D gene. Germline CDR1 SGHNT, CDR2 YYREEE (reference sequence). CDR3 length equals 13 residues. The germline V and J ends were trimmed by 2 bases and 4 bases, with 6 bases remaining between them. The CDR3 nucleotides read TGTGCCAGCAGCTTTACATTCACCGGGGAGCTGTTTTTT. This codes for CASSFTFTGELFF. The full variable domain, rest sourced from reference TRBV5-4 and TRBJ2-2, is ETGVTQSPTHLIKTRGQQVTLRCSSQSGHNTVSWYQQALGQGPQFIFQYYREEENGRGNFPPRFSGLQFPNYSSELNVNALELDDSALYLCASSFTFTGELFFGEGSRLTVL.

V and J are TRBV2 and TRBJ1-2, with 9 bases aligning to TRBD1. The junction had 4 bases not matched to a gene; V was cut back by 6 bases and J by 2 bases. The germline V gene has CDR1 SNHLY and CDR2 FYNNEI. The CDR3 has 14 amino acids. DNA for the CDR3: TGTGCCAGCAGCACGGACAGGGGCAACTATGGCTACACCTTC. This encodes CASSTDRGNYGYTF.

The V and J genes are TRBV15 and TRBJ2-7, with TRBD1 identical over 12 bases. Germline values: CDR1 LNHNV, CDR2 YYDKDF (reference sequence). V gave up 3 bases and J gave up 4 bases; unmatched junction bases: 1. The CDR3 sequence is 14 residues long. DNA of the CDR3: TGTGCCACCAGCAGGGGACAGGGGGCTTACGAGCAGTACTTC. Translation gives CATSRGQGAYEQYF.

V gene TRBV7-8 combines with J gene TRBJ2-3, with TRBD2 matching over 7 bases. The V gene end was trimmed by 1 base and the J gene end by 0 bases; junction bases not matched to a gene: 7. Per germline, CDR1 SGHVS and CDR2 FQNEAQ. The CDR3 length is 17 residues. The DNA for the CDR3 is TGTGCCAGCAGCTTAGAGCCAGCGGGACCTAGCACAGATACGCAGTATTTT. Amino acids: CASSLEPAGPSTDTQYF.

The chain is built from TRBV27 and TRBJ2-5; 8 bases fit TRBD2. The length of the CDR3 is 17 residues. The J segment lost 5 bases and the V segment lost 4 bases, leaving 15 bases of the junction unmatched. CDR1 and CDR2 (germline): MNHEY, SMNVEV (reference sequence). CDR3 region: CASSSSIVGLVPETQYF. The DNA of the CDR3 is TGTGCCAGCAGTTCCTCCATCGTGGGACTAGTCCCCGAGACCCAGTACTTC.